The source of this T cell receptor beta chain is a study of blood T cell repertoires in COVID-19. Profiled with immunoSEQ multiplex PCR; TCRdb holds only in-frame clones, not every one. The sample lists some 120,000 clones, about 90% occurring once. The sample holds a few counts of this clone. The CDR3 length is 15 residues. CDR1 and CDR2 (germline): SGHTA, FQGNSA. Trimming stripped 5 bases from V and 4 bases from J, with 15 bases between. Sequencing was carried out using peripheral blood. The receptor was isolated from a woman aged 45-65 years with active or convalescent COVID-19. The J gene is TRBJ1-5, the V gene TRBV7-2; D gene uncertain. The CDR3 spells CASSKRGDSNQPQHF. The DNA of the CDR3 is TGTGCCAGCAGCAAACGAGGCGACTCGAATCAGCCCCAGCATTTT.